The 24 T cell receptor beta chains below all came from one sample that was sequenced in a study of blood T cell repertoires in COVID-19. Assay: immunoSEQ multiplex PCR; the TCRdb copy retains only in-frame clones and omits some. The data show more than 200,000 clones, approximately 90% seen once. Sequencing was performed on peripheral blood. The receptors come from a woman in her twenties or thirties with COVID-19, enrolled during active disease.

This chain joins TRBV5-4 and TRBJ1-1, with D maybe TRBD1 (6 bases). CDR3 size: 16 residues. With 4 bases removed from V and 8 bases from J, the gap between germline ends came to 24 bases. Germline values: CDR1 SGHNT, CDR2 YYREEE (reference sequence). The CDR3 region is CASSPGRGGEKVEAFF. The CDR3 DNA is TGTGCCAGCAGCCCCGGACGCGGGGGCGAAAAGGTCGAAGCTTTCTTT.

The gene calls are TRBV27 and TRBJ2-2; the match to TRBD1 covers 9 bases. The J segment lost 7 bases and the V segment lost 5 bases, leaving 8 bases of the junction unmatched. Germline lookup yields CDR1 MNHEY and CDR2 SMNVEV (reference sequence). CDR3 length: 15 amino acids. The CDR3 is CASSTRDRVIGELFF. CDR3 nucleotides: TGTGCCAGCAGTACCCGGGACAGGGTGATCGGGGAGCTGTTTTTT.

The rearrangement links TRBV11-2 to TRBJ1-4; 9 bases agree with TRBD1. V dropped 5 bases and J dropped 8; count of bases not matched to a gene: 12. This CDR3 is 16 amino acids long. The germline CDR1 and CDR2 sequences are SGHAT and FQNNGV. Written as DNA, the CDR3 is TGTGCCAGCAGCCCTCGATTAGGGACAGGGAGAGAAAAACTGTTTTTT. This sequence encodes CASSPRLGTGREKLFF.

The chain recombines TRBV9 with TRBJ2-2; a possible D gene is TRBD2 (7 bases). The CDR3 totals 13 residues. The germline V gene has CDR1 SGDLS and CDR2 YYNGEE. The V end was cut by 7 bases, the J end by 3 bases, with 10 bases between. CDR3 loop: CASGGGDTGELFF. In DNA form, the CDR3 reads TGTGCCAGCGGAGGGGGGGACACCGGGGAGCTGTTTTTT.

This clone was recorded once. The chain employs TRBV6-5 and TRBJ1-3; maybe TRBD1 (6 bases). This CDR3 comprises 16 residues. Between the trimmed V and J ends, which lost 4 bases and 0 bases, there was a span of 13 bases. Per germline, CDR1 MNHEY and CDR2 SVGAGI. CDR3 sequence reads: CASSLDRRFSGNTIYF. The CDR3 nucleotides read TGTGCCAGCAGTTTAGACAGGCGCTTCTCTGGAAACACCATATATTTT.

The J gene is TRBJ2-3, the V gene TRBV10-3; 8 nucleotides agree with TRBD2. From germline, CDR1 is ENHRY and CDR2 SYGVKD. The CDR3 consists of 19 residues. The ends lost 3 bases at V and 1 base at J; junction bases unmatched: 15. The DNA for the CDR3 is TGTGCCATCAGTGATATAGTTTCGGTAGCGGGAACAGGCACAGATACGCAGTATTTT. Its translation: CAISDIVSVAGTGTDTQYF.

The chain uses TRBV10-1 and TRBJ1-3, with unresolved D. Germline CDR1 WNHNN, CDR2 SYGVQD (reference sequence). The germline V and J ends were trimmed by 2 bases and 2 bases, with 4 bases remaining between them. The CDR3 is 13 residues long. CDR3 coding DNA: TGCGCCAGCAGTGAGACAGCTGGAAACACCATATATTTT. Its translation is CASSETAGNTIYF.

This clone showed up just a few times. The junction does not match germline at one end; this may be a read error. The V call is TRBV7-2, the J call TRBJ1-2; D may be TRBD1 (5 bases). CDR1 SGHTA and CDR2 FQGNSA come from the germline V gene. This CDR3 contains 15 residues. The CDR3 region is CASSLDSTDNYGYTF. The DNA for the CDR3 is TGTGCCAGCAGTTTAGACAGCACAGATAACTATGGCTACACCTTC.

The V call is TRBV4-1, the J call TRBJ2-1; 7 nucleotides match TRBD2. In germline, CDR1 is MGHRA, CDR2 YSYEKL. The CDR3 has 19 amino acids. J was trimmed by 7 bases and V by 0 bases; bases with no gene match: 18. The CDR3 is CASSQEGLPRLAGGNEQFF. The CDR3 DNA reads TGCGCCAGCAGCCAAGAAGGGCTCCCTCGACTAGCCGGTGGGAATGAGCAGTTCTTC.

A single count supports this clone. J is TRBJ2-1 and V is TRBV2, with D unresolved. The length of the CDR3 is 13 residues. In germline, CDR1 is SNHLY, CDR2 FYNNEI. Trimming stripped 1 base from V and 14 bases from J, with 15 bases between. CDR3 nucleotide sequence: TGTGCCAGCAGTGAAGAGCGTGGCGTCGAGAAGTTCTTC. Translation: CASSEERGVEKFF.

This chain connects TRBV19 to TRBJ2-3; TRBD1 matches 8 bases. V gave up 5 bases and J gave up 1 base; unmatched junction bases: 14. Germline CDR1 reads LNHDA; CDR2 reads SQIVND (reference sequence). The CDR3 sequence is 18 residues long. Written as DNA, the CDR3 is TGTGCCAGTAGTCGGCGGACAGGGTCTTCCCATCGCACAGATACGCAGTATTTT. As protein: CASSRRTGSSHRTDTQYF.

The chain joins TRBV5-5 to TRBJ1-4, with TRBD1 as a possible D gene (5 bases). From germline, CDR1 is SGHKS and CDR2 YYEKEE (reference sequence). This CDR3 is 16 amino acids long. Between the trimmed V and J ends, which lost 1 base and 3 bases, there was a span of 13 bases. The CDR3 sequence is CASSLPQAGANEKLFF. For the CDR3, the DNA is TGTGCCAGCAGCTTGCCCCAGGCGGGGGCTAATGAAAAACTGTTTTTT.

This chain links TRBV6-6 with TRBJ1-3, with a tentative D call TRBD1 (6 bases). Per germline, CDR1 MNHNY and CDR2 SVGAGI (reference sequence). The V and J ends lost 5 bases and 0 bases respectively, with 17 bases between them. The length of the CDR3 is 17 residues. CDR3 sequence (DNA): TGTGCCAGCAGTCCCCCCCGAAGGGGGATCTCTGGAAACACCATATATTTT. Its translation is CASSPPRRGISGNTIYF.

V and J are TRBV11-2 and TRBJ2-1, with D maybe TRBD2 (5 bases). The CDR3 is 15 residues long. V was cut by 5 bases and J by 7 bases, with 18 bases left in between. From germline, CDR1 is SGHAT and CDR2 FQNNGV. The CDR3 region has the DNA TGTGCCAGCAGCCTAAACAGAGGGTTTGGGAATGAGCAGTTCTTC. Translated: CASSLNRGFGNEQFF.

The chain employs TRBV27 and TRBJ2-5; 7 bases agree with TRBD2. The CDR3 spans 13 residues. Germline CDR1 reads MNHEY; CDR2 reads SMNVEV (reference sequence). Losses at the gene ends were 3 bases for V and 7 bases for J; bases not matched to a gene: 5. As DNA, the CDR3 is TGTGCCAGCAGTTTCGGCAGGGAGGGGACCCAGTACTTC. Translating it yields CASSFGREGTQYF.

The chain carries TRBV10-3 and TRBJ2-5; 11 bases line up with TRBD1. The CDR3 is 14 residues long. In germline, CDR1 is ENHRY, CDR2 SYGVKD. Unmatched junction bases numbered 14, after V lost 7 bases and J lost 13 bases. The CDR3 spells CAIKIPGQGGGWYF. The CDR3 bases are TGTGCCATCAAAATTCCGGGACAGGGGGGAGGATGGTACTTC.

This CDR3 reads CASSPIRRDSYEQYF. The CDR3 coding sequence is TGTGCCAGCAGTCCCATTAGACGGGACTCCTACGAGCAGTACTTC. The chain joins TRBV28 to TRBJ2-7, with D possibly being TRBD2 (5 bases). In germline, CDR1 is MDHEN, CDR2 SYDVKM. V was clipped by 5 bases and J by 0 bases, with 14 bases between them. The CDR3 loop spans 15 amino acids.

The chain carries TRBV14 and TRBJ2-5, with a weak D call TRBD1 (6 bases). Germline lookup yields CDR1 SGHDN and CDR2 FVKESK. CDR3 length: 13 residues. With 5 bases removed from V and 0 bases from J, the gap between germline ends came to 7 bases. Here the CDR3 reads CASSGTHQETQYF. DNA of the CDR3: TGTGCCAGCAGCGGGACACACCAAGAGACCCAGTACTTC.

This chain links TRBV9 with TRBJ2-1; perhaps TRBD2 as D (6 bases). Per germline, CDR1 SGDLS and CDR2 YYNGEE. CDR3 length equals 16 residues. Trimming pared 0 bases from V and 1 base from J, leaving 11 bases between. CDR3 loop: CASSVASGPSYNEQFF. CDR3 nucleotide sequence: TGTGCCAGCAGCGTAGCGAGCGGGCCTTCCTACAATGAGCAGTTCTTC.

The chain combines TRBV9 with TRBJ1-5; D is perhaps TRBD1 (5 bases). The V end lost 1 base, the J end lost 7 bases, and 12 bases lay between the germline ends. This CDR3 region has 14 residues. Germline CDR1 and CDR2: SGDLS and YYNGEE. CDR3 in amino acids: CASSVNPGVQPQHF. DNA of the CDR3: TGTGCCAGCAGCGTAAACCCGGGGGTACAGCCCCAGCATTTT.

This clone was seen only a few times. This chain connects TRBV10-3 to TRBJ2-1; 11 bases align to TRBD2. CDR1 and CDR2 from the germline V gene are ENHRY and SYGVKD. V lost 6 bases and J lost 9; bases outside the gene matches: 7. The CDR3 covers 14 residues. The CDR3 loop reads CAIRRLAGTPEQFF. The CDR3 DNA sequence: TGTGCCATCAGAAGACTAGCGGGGACCCCTGAGCAGTTCTTC.

V gene TRBV6-5 combines with J gene TRBJ1-6, with 10 bases identical to TRBD1. V shed 5 bases and J 8 bases; nucleotides not matched to a gene: 6. Germline CDR1 and CDR2: MNHEY and SVGAGI. The CDR3 totals 15 residues. CDR3: CASSQSGTGDSPLHF. CDR3 sequence (DNA): TGTGCCAGCAGTCAATCCGGGACAGGGGATTCACCCCTCCACTTT.

In DNA form, the CDR3 reads TGCGCCAGCAGCCCCGGTGCTATTACAGATACGCAGTATTTT. This translates into CASSPGAITDTQYF. This chain connects TRBV5-1 to TRBJ2-3; D unresolved. The CDR3 totals 14 residues. The ends were cut back, 4 bases at V and 3 bases at J, with 12 bases in the middle. Germline CDR1 SGHRS, CDR2 YFSETQ.

This chain connects TRBV5-4 to TRBJ2-2, with TRBD2 identical over 7 bases. CDR1 and CDR2 from the germline V gene are SGHNT and YYREEE (reference sequence). The V gene end was trimmed by 5 bases and the J gene end by 6 bases; junction bases not matched to a gene: 10. The CDR3 has 15 amino acids. As DNA, the CDR3 is TGTGCCAGCAGATTTCACGGGGGGTTCTCCGGGGAGCTGTTTTTT. Translation gives CASRFHGGFSGELFF.